Sequencing of this TCR beta chain was carried out in a study of blood T cell repertoires in COVID-19. Study-wide context: Sites across the United States, Italy and Spain contributed samples from acute and convalescent COVID-19.

V lost 0 bases, J lost 7 bases, and 4 bases stayed unmatched. CDR3 length: 17 residues. Germline-derived CDR1 and CDR2 are LGHNA and YNFKEQ. The Seattle site enrolled patients during active infection and followed them longitudinally. The data were produced by immunoSEQ multiplex PCR, yet TCRdb's version contains in-frame clones alone and is incomplete. The sample holds some 360,000 clones, 80% to 90% seen once. The receptor was derived from an older woman with COVID-19, enrolled during active disease. The chain is built from TRBV4-2 and TRBJ2-1, with 15 positions matching TRBD2. Sequencing used peripheral blood. Written as DNA, the CDR3 is TGTGCCAGCAGCCAAGATCCCGGGACTAGCGGGGGGAATGAGCAGTTCTTC. Translation gives CASSQDPGTSGGNEQFF.